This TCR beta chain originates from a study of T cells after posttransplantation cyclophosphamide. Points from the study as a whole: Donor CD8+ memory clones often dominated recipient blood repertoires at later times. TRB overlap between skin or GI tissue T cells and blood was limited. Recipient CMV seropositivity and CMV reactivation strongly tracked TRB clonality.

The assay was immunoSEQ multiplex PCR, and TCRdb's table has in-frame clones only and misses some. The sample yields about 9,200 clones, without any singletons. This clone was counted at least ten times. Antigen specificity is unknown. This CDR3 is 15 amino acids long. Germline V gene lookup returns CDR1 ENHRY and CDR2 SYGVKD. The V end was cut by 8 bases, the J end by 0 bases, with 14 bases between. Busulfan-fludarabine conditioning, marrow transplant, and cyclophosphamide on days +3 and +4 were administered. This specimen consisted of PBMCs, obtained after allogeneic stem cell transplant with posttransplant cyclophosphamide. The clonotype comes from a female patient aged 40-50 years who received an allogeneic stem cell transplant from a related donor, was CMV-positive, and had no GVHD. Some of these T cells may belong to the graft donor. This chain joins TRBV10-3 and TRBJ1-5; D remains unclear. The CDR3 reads CAISAGLYSNQPQHF. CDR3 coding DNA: TGTGCCATCTCGGCAGGACTTTATAGCAATCAGCCCCAGCATTTT.